This T cell receptor (beta chain) is drawn from a study of T cell responses to AZD1222 COVID-19 vaccine. Background on the study: Samples with a second dose at about 4 or about 12 weeks were pooled together. Study-wide results and limits: Donors, mostly white British, included more females; clonal diversity was possibly underestimated. Unmutated variant regions are reportedly the target of nearly half of TCRs that are spike-specific.

Repertoires were generated with immunoSEQ multiplex PCR, while TCRdb's copy carries only in-frame clones and drops some. Among approximately 92,000 clones listed, approximately 90% were seen once. Regarding this clone: Its cognate antigen is unknown.

Trimming stripped 0 bases from V and 1 base from J, with 7 bases between. There are 14 residues in the CDR3. The germline gives CDR1 SGHRS, CDR2 YFSETQ. This sequence joins TRBV5-1 and TRBJ1-1; D ambiguous. The input for sequencing was peripheral blood, taken on day 0 of AZD1222 vaccination. This sequence originates from an adult in good health. CDR3 bases: TGCGCCAGCAGCTTGGAGCCCCAGAACACTGAAGCTTTCTTT. Its translation is CASSLEPQNTEAFF. Based on the CDR3 plus reference TRBV5-1 and TRBJ1-1, the full variable domain is KAGVTQTPRYLIKTRGQQVTLSCSPISGHRSVSWYQQTPGQGLQFLFEYFSETQRNKGNFPGRFSGRQFSNSRSEMNVSTLELGDSALYLCASSLEPQNTEAFFGQGTRLTVV.